Listed here are 19 T cell receptor beta chains from one sample, sequenced in a study of blood T cell repertoires in COVID-19. Clones were read by immunoSEQ multiplex PCR, and TCRdb kept only the in-frame ones, dropping some. Seen here are about 270,000 clones, less than 85% observed once, and the top ten hold approximately 3.1%. Source material: peripheral blood. The receptors come from a young woman with acute or convalescent COVID-19.

This clone has only one observation. The genes are TRBV7-9 and TRBJ2-7, with D perhaps matching TRBD1 (6 bases). V was trimmed by 2 bases and J by 5 bases, leaving 16 bases between them. The length of the CDR3 is 15 residues. Germline assignment: CDR1 SEHNR and CDR2 FQNEAQ (reference sequence). In nucleotides, the CDR3 is TGTGCCAGCAGCTTAATTGTAGGGACAAGGAACGAGCAGTACTTC. This codes for CASSLIVGTRNEQYF.

This sequence joins TRBV6-5 and TRBJ1-6; D not resolved. Trimming cost V 6 bases and J 9 bases, with 12 bases left between them. The CDR3 sequence is 13 residues long. Germline CDR1 MNHEY, CDR2 SVGAGI. The CDR3 sequence is CASSAPDISPLHF. The CDR3 DNA reads as TGTGCCAGCAGCGCCCCTGACATTTCACCCCTCCACTTT.

The CDR3 bases are TGTGCCAGCAGTTTTGGTGCAGGGGGCACAGATACGCAGTATTTT. The encoded protein is CASSFGAGGTDTQYF. The V gene is TRBV27, the J gene TRBJ2-3, with TRBD1 as a possible D gene (6 bases). Germline V gives CDR1 MNHEY, CDR2 SMNVEV (reference sequence). The CDR3 is 15 amino acids. Deletions cut 3 bases from V and 1 base from J, with 11 bases between.

This clone has only a few counts. V usage is TRBV10-3 and J usage is TRBJ2-2; 11 bases fit TRBD2. This CDR3 comprises 16 residues. Germline values: CDR1 ENHRY, CDR2 SYGVKD. V gave up 8 bases and J gave up 5 bases; unmatched junction bases: 10. Written as DNA, the CDR3 is TGTGCCATCGGACAGACTAGCGGGACGGGGACCGGGGAGCTGTTTTTT. Its translation is CAIGQTSGTGTGELFF.

On this clone itself: Other nucleotide sequences from this sample produce the same CDR3. The V call is TRBV30, the J call TRBJ1-2; no firm D call. The V and J ends lost 0 bases and 5 bases respectively, with 10 bases between them. The CDR3 runs 13 residues. The germline V gene has CDR1 GTSNPN and CDR2 SVGIG (reference sequence). The CDR3 region is CAWSVRGFYGYTF. DNA of the CDR3: TGTGCCTGGAGTGTAAGAGGGTTTTATGGCTACACCTTC.

This clone was seen once. This rearrangement joins TRBV3-1 (or the pseudogene TRBV3-2) to TRBJ1-3; possible D gene TRBD1, 5 bases. The CDR3 sequence is 16 residues long. The germline CDR1 and CDR2 sequences are LGHDT and YNNKEL (reference sequence). The germline V and J ends were trimmed by 1 base and 0 bases, with 10 bases remaining between them. CDR3 in DNA: TGTGCCAGCAGCCAAGCAGGGCTTAGCTCTGGAAACACCATATATTTT. The encoded protein is CASSQAGLSSGNTIYF.

The chain carries TRBV5-4 and TRBJ1-2; 8 nucleotides line up with TRBD1. Germline V gene sequence: CDR1 SGHNT, CDR2 YYREEE (reference sequence). The J segment lost 5 bases and the V segment lost 0 bases, leaving 9 bases of the junction unmatched. This CDR3 contains 16 residues. The CDR3 coding sequence is TGTGCCAGCAGCTTGGGAGGGACAGGAAGACCTTATGGCTACACCTTC. Protein: CASSLGGTGRPYGYTF.

This clone was seen a few times. Other DNA sequences in the sample encode the same CDR3. V is TRBV6-6 and J is TRBJ2-1, with 9 bases fitting TRBD1. Germline CDR1 reads MNHNY; CDR2 reads SVGAGI (reference sequence). CDR3 length: 16 residues. The ends lost 4 bases at V and 4 bases at J; junction bases unmatched: 8. The CDR3 sequence is CASSSTGTGTYNEQFF. The CDR3 DNA sequence: TGTGCCAGCAGTTCAACCGGGACAGGGACGTACAATGAGCAGTTCTTC.

The chain uses TRBV24-1 and TRBJ2-1; 10 bases map to TRBD2. The germline CDR1 and CDR2 sequences are KGHDR and SFDVKD. The V and J ends lost 4 bases and 6 bases, in that order; junction bases with no gene match: 8. CDR3 length: 16 amino acids. The CDR3 protein is CATSDPTGTSANEQFF. CDR3 DNA: TGTGCCACCAGTGACCCTACCGGGACTAGCGCCAATGAGCAGTTCTTC.

This chain links TRBV15 with TRBJ1-5; no clear D. The CDR3 consists of 15 residues. Germline assignment: CDR1 LNHNV and CDR2 YYDKDF (reference sequence). With 2 bases removed from V and 3 bases from J, the gap between germline ends came to 11 bases. Here the CDR3 reads CATSRKTASNQPQHF. CDR3 in DNA: TGTGCCACCAGCAGAAAAACAGCTTCCAATCAGCCCCAGCATTTT.

The chain employs TRBV5-5 and TRBJ2-1, with 10 bases aligning to TRBD2. V lost 5 bases, J lost 8 bases, and 7 bases stayed unmatched. Germline values: CDR1 SGHKS, CDR2 YYEKEE (reference sequence). This CDR3 region has 14 residues. CDR3: CASSWTSGADEQFF. The CDR3 bases are TGTGCCAGCAGTTGGACTAGCGGCGCGGATGAGCAGTTCTTC. The variable domain in full, with the rest retrieved from reference TRBV5-5 and TRBJ2-1, is DAGVTQSPTHLIKTRGQQVTLRCSPISGHKSVSWYQQVLGQGPQFIFQYYEKEERGRGNFPDRFSARQFPNYSSELNVNALLLGDSALYLCASSWTSGADEQFFGPGTRLTVL.

J is TRBJ1-1 and V is TRBV10-2, with D maybe TRBD1 (5 bases). This CDR3 spans 13 amino acids. Germline values: CDR1 WSHSY, CDR2 SAAADI. Trimming pared 6 bases from V and 4 bases from J, leaving 12 bases between. Written as DNA, the CDR3 is TGCGCCAGCAGCGAGAAGGGGATCACTGAAGCTTTCTTT. Translating gives CASSEKGITEAFF.

In its sample, this clone was seen a few times. The genes are TRBV24-1 and TRBJ2-3; 9 nucleotides match TRBD1. Per germline, CDR1 KGHDR and CDR2 SFDVKD. The length of the CDR3 is 15 residues. The J segment lost 0 bases and the V segment lost 6 bases, leaving 3 bases of the junction unmatched. The CDR3 sequence is CATSPTGGSTDTQYF. The DNA of the CDR3 is TGTGCCACCAGTCCGACAGGGGGAAGCACAGATACGCAGTATTTT.

The chain combines TRBV18 with TRBJ1-1, with a possible D match to TRBD1 (5 bases). Germline values: CDR1 KGHSH, CDR2 LQKENI. CDR3 length: 14 amino acids. Trimming shortened V by 5 bases and J by 3 bases, and 13 bases separated the two germline ends. DNA of the CDR3: TGTGCCAGCTCAGATCAGGGAGGGGACACTGAAGCTTTCTTT. This gives the protein CASSDQGGDTEAFF.

This clone was detected only a few times. The J gene is TRBJ1-5, the V gene TRBV19; D remains unclear. V lost 5 bases to trimming and J lost 0 bases, with 5 bases between them. The length of the CDR3 is 13 residues. Germline CDR1 is LNHDA and CDR2 is SQIVND (reference sequence). The CDR3 loop reads CASSPYSNQPQHF. In nucleotides, the CDR3 is TGTGCCAGTAGTCCCTATAGCAATCAGCCCCAGCATTTT. The full variable domain, in which reference TRBV19 and TRBJ1-5 provide the parts outside the CDR3, is DGGITQSPKYLFRKEGQNVTLSCEQNLNHDAMYWYRQDPGQGLRLIYYSQIVNDFQKGDIAEGYSVSREKKESFPLTVTSAQKNPTAFYLCASSPYSNQPQHFGDGTRLSIL.

The chain couples TRBV2 to TRBJ2-7; 12 bases line up with TRBD1. Trimming removed 6 bases from V and 4 bases from J; junction bases left unmatched: 4. CDR1 and CDR2 from the germline V gene are SNHLY and FYNNEI. CDR3 length: 14 residues. CDR3 protein: CASSAGQGAYEQYF. CDR3 coding DNA: TGTGCCAGCAGCGCGGGACAGGGGGCTTACGAGCAGTACTTC.

This sequence joins TRBV29-1 and TRBJ1-5; 10 bases line up with TRBD1. The CDR3 is 14 amino acids. V trimming: 5 bases; J trimming: 7 bases; junction bases outside the gene matches: 8. Germline V gene lookup returns CDR1 SQVTM and CDR2 ANQGSEA. Here the CDR3 DNA reads TGCAGCGTTACGACAGGGGGCGAAGGACAGCCCCAGCATTTT. This codes for CSVTTGGEGQPQHF. The full variable domain, rest sourced from reference TRBV29-1 and TRBJ1-5, is SAVISQKPSRDICQRGTSLTIQCQVDSQVTMMFWYRQQPGQSLTLIATANQGSEATYESGFVIDKFPISRPNLTFSTLTVSNMSPEDSSIYLCSVTTGGEGQPQHFGDGTRLSIL.

This rearrangement joins TRBV28 to TRBJ2-7; possible D gene TRBD1, 6 bases. Looked up from germline, CDR1 is MDHEN and CDR2 is SYDVKM. CDR3 size: 14 residues. V lost 10 bases and J lost 3, with 19 bases in between. Written as DNA, the CDR3 is TGTGCCATCGAAGGGGGTCAAGGAGGCTACGAGCAGTACTTC. Translation gives CAIEGGQGGYEQYF.

V and J are TRBV30 and TRBJ2-7, with 9 bases lining up with TRBD2. CDR3 size: 15 residues. Unmatched junction bases numbered 7, after V lost 0 bases and J lost 4 bases. Germline V gene lookup returns CDR1 GTSNPN and CDR2 SVGIG (reference sequence). Here the CDR3 DNA reads TGTGCCTGGAGTGTAGGAGCGGGAGGCCCTTACGAGCAGTACTTC. Protein sequence: CAWSVGAGGPYEQYF.